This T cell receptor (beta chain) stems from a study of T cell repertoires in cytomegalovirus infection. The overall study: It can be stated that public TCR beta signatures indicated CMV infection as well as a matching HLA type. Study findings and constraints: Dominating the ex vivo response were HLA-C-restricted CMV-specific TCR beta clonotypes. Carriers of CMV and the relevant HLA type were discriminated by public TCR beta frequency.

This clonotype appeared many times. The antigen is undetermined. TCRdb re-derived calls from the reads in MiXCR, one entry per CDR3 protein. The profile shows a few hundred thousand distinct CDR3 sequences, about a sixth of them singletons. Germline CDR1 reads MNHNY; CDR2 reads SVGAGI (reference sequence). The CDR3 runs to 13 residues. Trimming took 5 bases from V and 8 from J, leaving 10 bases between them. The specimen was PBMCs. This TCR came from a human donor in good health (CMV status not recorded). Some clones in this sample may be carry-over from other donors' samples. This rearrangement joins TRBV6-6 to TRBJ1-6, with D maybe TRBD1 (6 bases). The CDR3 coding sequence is TGTGCCAGCAGTCCGGCAGGGGATTCACCCCTCCACTTT. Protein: CASSPAGDSPLHF.